This TCR beta chain was sequenced for a study of control samples from healthy donors and cancer patients. This CDR3 region has 17 residues. The V gene's germline CDR1 is MDHEN and CDR2 SYDVKM. V lost 2 bases, J lost 3 bases, and 17 bases lay in between. Libraries were prepared by immunoSEQ multiplex PCR; TCRdb keeps only in-frame clonotypes and omits some of them. Counted here are fewer than 200,000 clones, about 87% occurring once; the ten biggest clones make up about 11%. The sequenced sample consisted of blood. This receptor was identified in a man aged 30 to 45 in good health. The chain has TRBV28 and TRBJ1-5; no firm D call. The CDR3 region is CASSLDAGRRFNQPQHF. The CDR3 region has the DNA TGTGCCAGCAGTTTAGACGCCGGCAGGCGCTTCAATCAGCCCCAGCATTTT.